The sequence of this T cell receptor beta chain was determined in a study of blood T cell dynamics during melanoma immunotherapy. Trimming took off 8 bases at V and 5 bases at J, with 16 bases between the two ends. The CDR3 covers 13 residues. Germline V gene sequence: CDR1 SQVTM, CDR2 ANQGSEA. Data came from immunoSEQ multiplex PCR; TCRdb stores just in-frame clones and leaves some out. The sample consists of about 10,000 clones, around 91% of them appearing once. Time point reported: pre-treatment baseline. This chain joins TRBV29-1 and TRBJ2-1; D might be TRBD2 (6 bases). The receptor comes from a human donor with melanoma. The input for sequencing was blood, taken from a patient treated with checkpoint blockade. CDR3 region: CSPMGLVDNEQFF. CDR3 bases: TGCAGCCCCATGGGACTGGTAGACAATGAGCAGTTCTTC.